The 14 T cell receptor beta chains listed next were all sequenced from one sample in a study of cytomegalovirus exposure and HLA in healthy donors. The PCR used 60 Vbeta and 13 Jbeta primers. Here immunoSEQ multiplex PCR was the method, and the copy in TCRdb shows in-frame clones only, minus some. The table includes 96,000 or so clones, about four fifths detected once. The sample consisted of PBMCs. The receptor set was obtained from a woman in her 70s in good health and CMV-seropositive.

The CDR3 DNA sequence: TGTGCCAGCACCGGGGGGGGCACCTACTACGAGCAGTACTTC. This encodes CASTGGGTYYEQYF. The chain uses TRBV7-8 and TRBJ2-7; 8 bases match TRBD2. V lost 7 bases to trimming and J lost 3 bases; unmatched junction nucleotides: 8. CDR3 length: 14 amino acids. Per the germline V gene, CDR1 is SGHVS and CDR2 is FQNEAQ. Using reference TRBV7-8 and TRBJ2-7 for the parts outside the CDR3, the full variable domain is GAGVSQSPRYKVAKRGQDVALRCDPISGHVSLFWYQQALGQGPEFLTYFQNEAQLDKSGLPSDRFFAERPEGSVSTLKIQRTQQEDSAVYLCASTGGGTYYEQYFGPGTRLTVT.

The chain uses TRBV28 and TRBJ2-7; the D gene is possibly TRBD2 (5 bases). CDR1 MDHEN and CDR2 SYDVKM come from the germline V gene. The CDR3 length is 14 residues. V was shortened by 7 bases and J by 1 base, with 14 bases between the two germline ends. The CDR3 sequence: CASMRVGISYEQYF. CDR3 DNA: TGTGCCAGCATGAGGGTCGGAATATCCTACGAGCAGTACTTC.

This chain uses TRBV7-2 with TRBJ2-2; maybe TRBD1 (6 bases). The CDR3 extends over 15 amino acids. Germline V gene data show CDR1 as SGHTA and CDR2 as FQGNSA. Trimming took 5 bases from V and 1 from J, leaving 11 bases between them. The CDR3 spells CASSPRGMNTGELFF. The CDR3 DNA reads TGTGCCAGCAGCCCGAGGGGGATGAACACCGGGGAGCTGTTTTTT.

The rearrangement joins TRBV15 to TRBJ1-4, with 8 bases that match TRBD1. V was clipped by 4 bases and J by 5 bases; unmatched bases: 6. The length of the CDR3 is 15 residues. Germline CDR1 and CDR2: LNHNV and YYDKDF (reference sequence). CDR3 region: CATSTDRGTNEKLFF. DNA of the CDR3: TGTGCCACCAGCACCGACAGGGGTACAAATGAAAAACTGTTTTTT.

The chain employs TRBV11-3 and TRBJ1-1; D is unclear. Deletions cut 4 bases from V and 1 base from J, with 7 bases between. The CDR3 spans 13 residues. Germline loops: CDR1 SGHNT, CDR2 YENEEA. The CDR3 protein is CASSYRRNTEAFF. CDR3 DNA: TGTGCCAGCAGCTACAGACGGAACACTGAAGCTTTCTTT.

This clone has a handful of counts. CDR3 nucleotide sequence: TGCGCCAGCAGAGAAAGACAGGGGCACACTGAAGCTTTCTTT. It codes for CASRERQGHTEAFF. The chain couples TRBV4-3 to TRBJ1-1; 8 bases agree with TRBD1. CDR3 length: 14 amino acids. In germline, CDR1 is LGHNA, CDR2 YSLEER. Trimming at V came to 6 bases and at J to 3 bases, leaving 6 bases not matched to a gene.

This chain connects TRBV7-9 to TRBJ1-1; D unclear. CDR1 SEHNR and CDR2 FQNEAQ come from the germline V gene (reference sequence). With 5 bases removed from V and 6 bases from J, the gap between germline ends came to 13 bases. The CDR3 totals 13 residues. Here the CDR3 reads CASSPFNAAEAFF. CDR3 in DNA: TGTGCCAGCAGCCCCTTTAATGCGGCTGAAGCTTTCTTT.

The chain uses TRBV28 and TRBJ2-4; TRBD2 aligns across 7 bases. Unmatched junction bases numbered 19, after V lost 5 bases and J lost 15 bases. CDR1 is MDHEN and CDR2 is SYDVKM in the germline V gene. The CDR3 runs to 15 residues. In nucleotides, the CDR3 is TGTGCCAGCAGTACGGGACTATTTTTCCCCCCAACACGGTACTTC. Protein product: CASSTGLFFPPTRYF.

J is TRBJ2-1 and V is TRBV5-1, with a possible D match to TRBD2 (5 bases). Deletions cut 0 bases from V and 5 bases from J, with 15 bases between. CDR1 and CDR2 (germline): SGHRS, YFSETQ. The CDR3 extends over 16 amino acids. The CDR3 bases are TGCGCCAGCAGCTTGGTCCCGGGGATAACCCACAATGAGCAGTTCTTC. Its translation is CASSLVPGITHNEQFF.

This rearrangement joins TRBV11-1 to TRBJ2-1; 8 bases map to TRBD2. Germline-derived CDR1 and CDR2 are SGHAT and FQDESV (reference sequence). The J segment lost 6 bases and the V segment lost 5 bases, leaving 12 bases of the junction unmatched. The CDR3 totals 16 residues. CDR3 in amino acids: CASSRGRGGPPNEQFF. CDR3 coding DNA: TGTGCCAGCAGCCGGGGGCGCGGGGGGCCTCCCAATGAGCAGTTCTTC.

The rearrangement uses TRBV7-3 and TRBJ2-2; D perhaps matches TRBD1 (6 bases). This CDR3 is 14 amino acids long. Germline assignment: CDR1 SGHTA and CDR2 FQGTGA. The germline V and J ends were trimmed by 5 bases and 7 bases, with 14 bases remaining between them. The CDR3 loop is CASSAQGLGGELFF. CDR3 nucleotides: TGTGCCAGCAGCGCTCAGGGGTTGGGCGGGGAGCTGTTTTTT.

This chain joins TRBV28 and TRBJ1-2; 9 nucleotides align to TRBD1. Losses at the gene ends were 4 bases for V and 6 bases for J; bases not matched to a gene: 3. This CDR3 region has 13 residues. The germline V gene has CDR1 MDHEN and CDR2 SYDVKM. The DNA of the CDR3 is TGTGCCAGCAGTTGGACAGGGGAGGATGGCTACACCTTC. This translates into CASSWTGEDGYTF.

CDR3 region: CASSLLGTSGGPYNEQFF. The CDR3 DNA is TGTGCCAGCAGCTTATTGGGGACTAGCGGGGGGCCATACAATGAGCAGTTCTTC. V is TRBV7-3 and J is TRBJ2-1, with TRBD2 identical over 15 bases. The CDR3 runs 18 residues. V gave up 2 bases and J gave up 4 bases; unmatched junction bases: 6. CDR1 and CDR2 (germline): SGHTA, FQGTGA.

CDR3 sequence reads: CASSPRTGAVNEQYF. CDR3 bases: TGTGCCAGCAGTCCCCGGACAGGGGCGGTGAACGAGCAGTACTTC. The V call is TRBV27, the J call TRBJ2-7; 9 bases are shared with TRBD1. The CDR3 runs to 15 residues. The V gene end was trimmed by 5 bases and the J gene end by 5 bases; junction bases not matched to a gene: 10. CDR1 MNHEY and CDR2 SMNVEV come from the germline V gene (reference sequence).